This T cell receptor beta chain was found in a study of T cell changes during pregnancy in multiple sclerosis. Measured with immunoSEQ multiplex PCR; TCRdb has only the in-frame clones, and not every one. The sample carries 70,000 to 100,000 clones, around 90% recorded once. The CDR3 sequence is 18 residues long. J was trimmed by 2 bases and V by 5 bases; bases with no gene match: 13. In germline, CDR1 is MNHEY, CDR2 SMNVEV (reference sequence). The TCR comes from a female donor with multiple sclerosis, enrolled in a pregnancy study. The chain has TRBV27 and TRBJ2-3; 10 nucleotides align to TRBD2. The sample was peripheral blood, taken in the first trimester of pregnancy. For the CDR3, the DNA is TGTGCCAGCAGTCGGACTAGCGGCGGGAGGCGAACCACAGATACGCAGTATTTT. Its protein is CASSRTSGGRRTTDTQYF.